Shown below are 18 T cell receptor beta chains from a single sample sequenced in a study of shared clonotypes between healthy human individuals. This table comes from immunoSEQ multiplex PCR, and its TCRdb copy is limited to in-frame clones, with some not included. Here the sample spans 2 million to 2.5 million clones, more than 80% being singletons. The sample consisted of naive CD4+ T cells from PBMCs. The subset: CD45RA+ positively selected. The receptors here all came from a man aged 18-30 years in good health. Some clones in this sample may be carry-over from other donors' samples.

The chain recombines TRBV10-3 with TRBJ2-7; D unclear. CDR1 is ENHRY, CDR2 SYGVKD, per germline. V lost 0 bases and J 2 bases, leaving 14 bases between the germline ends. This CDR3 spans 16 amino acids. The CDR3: CAISESVYSKTYEQYF. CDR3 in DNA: TGTGCCATCAGTGAGTCGGTCTACAGTAAAACCTACGAGCAGTACTTC.

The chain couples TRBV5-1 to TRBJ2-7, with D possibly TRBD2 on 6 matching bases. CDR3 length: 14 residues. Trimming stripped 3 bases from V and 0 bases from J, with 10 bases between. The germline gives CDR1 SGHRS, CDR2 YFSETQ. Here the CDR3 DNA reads TGCGCCAGCAGCTGGGACGGGGGCTCCTACGAGCAGTACTTC. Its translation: CASSWDGGSYEQYF.

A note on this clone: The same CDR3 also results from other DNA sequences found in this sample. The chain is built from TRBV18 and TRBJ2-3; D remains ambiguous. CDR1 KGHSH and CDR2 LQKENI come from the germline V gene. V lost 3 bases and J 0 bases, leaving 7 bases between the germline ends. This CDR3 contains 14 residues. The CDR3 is CASSPAGSTDTQYF. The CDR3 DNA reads TGTGCCAGCTCACCGGCAGGCAGCACAGATACGCAGTATTTT.

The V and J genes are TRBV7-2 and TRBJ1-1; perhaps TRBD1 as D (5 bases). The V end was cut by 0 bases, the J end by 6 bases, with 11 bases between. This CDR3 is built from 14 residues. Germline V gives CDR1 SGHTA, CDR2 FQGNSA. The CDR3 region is CASSLAPGQAEAFF. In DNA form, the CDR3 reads TGTGCCAGCAGCTTAGCACCAGGGCAGGCTGAAGCTTTCTTT.

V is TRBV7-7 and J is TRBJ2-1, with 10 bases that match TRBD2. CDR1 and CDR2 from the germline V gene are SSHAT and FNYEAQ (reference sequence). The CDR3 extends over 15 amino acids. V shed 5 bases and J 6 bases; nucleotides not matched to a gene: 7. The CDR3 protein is CASSQTAGGVNEQFF. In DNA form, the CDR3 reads TGTGCCAGCAGCCAGACAGCGGGGGGGGTCAATGAGCAGTTCTTC.

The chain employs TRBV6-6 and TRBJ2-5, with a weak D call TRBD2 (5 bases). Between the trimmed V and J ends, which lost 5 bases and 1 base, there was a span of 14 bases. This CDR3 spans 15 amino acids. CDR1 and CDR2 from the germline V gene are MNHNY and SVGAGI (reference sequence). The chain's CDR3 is CASSDPGRGQETQYF. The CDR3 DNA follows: TGTGCCAGCAGTGACCCTGGCCGGGGCCAAGAGACCCAGTACTTC.

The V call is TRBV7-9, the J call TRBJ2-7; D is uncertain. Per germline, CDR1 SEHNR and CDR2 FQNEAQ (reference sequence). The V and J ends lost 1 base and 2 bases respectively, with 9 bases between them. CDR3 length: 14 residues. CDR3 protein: CASSLVNGAYEQYF. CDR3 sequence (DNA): TGTGCCAGCAGCTTAGTCAACGGAGCCTACGAGCAGTACTTC. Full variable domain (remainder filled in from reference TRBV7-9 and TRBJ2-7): DTGVSQNPRHKITKRGQNVTFRCDPISEHNRLYWYRQTLGQGPEFLTYFQNEAQLEKSRLLSDRFSAERPKGSFSTLEIQRTEQGDSAMYLCASSLVNGAYEQYFGPGTRLTVT.

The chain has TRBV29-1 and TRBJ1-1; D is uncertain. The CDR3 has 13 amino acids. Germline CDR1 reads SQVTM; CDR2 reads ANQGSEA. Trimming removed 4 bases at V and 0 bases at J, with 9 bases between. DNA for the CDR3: TGCAGCGTTGTGCGGCAGATGAACACTGAAGCTTTCTTT. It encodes CSVVRQMNTEAFF.

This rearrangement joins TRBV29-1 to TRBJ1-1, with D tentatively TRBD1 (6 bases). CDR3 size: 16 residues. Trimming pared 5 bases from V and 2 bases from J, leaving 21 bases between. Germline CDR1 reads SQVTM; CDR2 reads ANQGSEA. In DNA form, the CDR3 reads TGCAGCGTTCCGAGGGGGACAACAAAGGGAAACACTGAAGCTTTCTTT. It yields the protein CSVPRGTTKGNTEAFF.

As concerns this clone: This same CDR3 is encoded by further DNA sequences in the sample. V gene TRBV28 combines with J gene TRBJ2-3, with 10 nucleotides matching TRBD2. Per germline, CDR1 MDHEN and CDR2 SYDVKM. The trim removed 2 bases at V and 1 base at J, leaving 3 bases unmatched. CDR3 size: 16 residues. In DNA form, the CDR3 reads TGTGCCAGCAGTTTAGCGGGGACTAGCGGCACAGATACGCAGTATTTT. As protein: CASSLAGTSGTDTQYF.

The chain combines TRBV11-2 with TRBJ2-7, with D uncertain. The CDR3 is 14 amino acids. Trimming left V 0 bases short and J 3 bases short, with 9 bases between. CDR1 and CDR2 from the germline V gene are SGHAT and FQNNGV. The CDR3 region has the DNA TGTGCCAGCAGCTTAGATGGGCTGATCTACGAGCAGTACTTC. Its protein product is CASSLDGLIYEQYF.

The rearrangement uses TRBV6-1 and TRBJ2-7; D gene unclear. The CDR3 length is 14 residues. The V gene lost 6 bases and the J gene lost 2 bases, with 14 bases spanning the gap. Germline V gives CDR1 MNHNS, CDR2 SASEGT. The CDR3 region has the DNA TGTGCCAGCAGCCTATCCACAGCTGCCTACGAGCAGTACTTC. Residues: CASSLSTAAYEQYF.

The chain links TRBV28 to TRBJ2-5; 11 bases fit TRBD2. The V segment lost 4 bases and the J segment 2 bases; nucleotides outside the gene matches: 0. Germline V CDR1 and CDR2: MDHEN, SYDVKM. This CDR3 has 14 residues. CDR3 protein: CASSWTSGQETQYF. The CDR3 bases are TGTGCCAGCAGTTGGACTAGCGGGCAAGAGACCCAGTACTTC.

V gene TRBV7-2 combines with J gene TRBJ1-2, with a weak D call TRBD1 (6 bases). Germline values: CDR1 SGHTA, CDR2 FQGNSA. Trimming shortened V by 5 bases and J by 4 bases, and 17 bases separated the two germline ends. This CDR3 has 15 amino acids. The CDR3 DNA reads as TGTGCCAGCAGCATCCGAGGAGACAGGCTCTATGGCTACACCTTC. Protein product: CASSIRGDRLYGYTF.

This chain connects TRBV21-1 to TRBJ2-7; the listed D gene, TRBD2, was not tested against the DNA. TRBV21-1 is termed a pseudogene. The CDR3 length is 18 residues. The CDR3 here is CASSRKDQGTNYFDEQYF. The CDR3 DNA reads TGTGCCAGCAGCAGGAAGGACCAAGGGACTAACTATTTCGACGAGCAGTACTTC.

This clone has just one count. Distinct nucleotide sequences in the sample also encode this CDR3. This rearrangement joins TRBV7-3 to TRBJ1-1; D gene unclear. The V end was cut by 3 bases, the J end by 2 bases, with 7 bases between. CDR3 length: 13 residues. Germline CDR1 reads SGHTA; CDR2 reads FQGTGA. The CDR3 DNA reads TGTGCCAGCAGCTTTAGCCGAAACACTGAAGCTTTCTTT. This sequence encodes CASSFSRNTEAFF.

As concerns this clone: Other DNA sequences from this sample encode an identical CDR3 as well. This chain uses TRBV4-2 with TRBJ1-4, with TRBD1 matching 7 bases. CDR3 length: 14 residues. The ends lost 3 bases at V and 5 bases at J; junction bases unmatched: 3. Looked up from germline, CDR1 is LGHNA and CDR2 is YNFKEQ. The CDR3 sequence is CASSQDRPNEKLFF. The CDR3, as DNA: TGTGCCAGCAGCCAGGACAGGCCGAATGAAAAACTGTTTTTT.

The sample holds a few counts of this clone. DNA of the CDR3: TGTGCCACCAGCAGAGAGGCACAGGGGGCGGATCCCCAGCATTTT. Translating it yields CATSREAQGADPQHF. V and J are TRBV15 and TRBJ1-5; TRBD1 matches at 9 bases. V lost 0 bases and J lost 10; bases outside the gene matches: 7. From germline, CDR1 is LNHNV and CDR2 YYDKDF (reference sequence). The CDR3 runs 15 residues.